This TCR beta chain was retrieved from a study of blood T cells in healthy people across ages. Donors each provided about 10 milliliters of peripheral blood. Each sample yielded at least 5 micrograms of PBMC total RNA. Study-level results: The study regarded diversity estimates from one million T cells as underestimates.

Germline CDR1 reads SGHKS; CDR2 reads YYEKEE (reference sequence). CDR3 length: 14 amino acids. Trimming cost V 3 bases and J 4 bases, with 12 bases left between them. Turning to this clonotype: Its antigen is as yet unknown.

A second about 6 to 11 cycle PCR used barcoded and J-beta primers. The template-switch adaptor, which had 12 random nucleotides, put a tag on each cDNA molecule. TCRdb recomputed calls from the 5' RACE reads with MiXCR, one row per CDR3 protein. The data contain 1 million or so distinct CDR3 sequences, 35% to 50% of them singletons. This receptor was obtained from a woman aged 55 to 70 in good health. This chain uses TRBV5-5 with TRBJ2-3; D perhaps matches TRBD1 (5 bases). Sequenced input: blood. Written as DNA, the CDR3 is TGTGCCAGCAGCTCTACCTTAGGGGCAGATACGCAGTATTTT. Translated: CASSSTLGADTQYF.